The rows below give T cell receptor beta chains drawn from one sample of a study of CD8 T cells in ankylosing spondylitis. Via MiXCR, TCRdb re-called the 5' RACE reads, giving one row per CDR3 protein. The sample includes more than 150,000 distinct CDR3 sequences, 10% to 15% of them seen just once. Specimen: blood, either unsorted or a sorted T cell fraction (not recorded which). All receptors derive from a female donor with ankylosing spondylitis or in good health (not recorded which). Each CDR3 is given with its conserved first and last residue. For some rows the clone size is stated as once, few or many, or as a class when expanded; others skip it.

J,V,size,CDR3
TRBJ1-5,TRBV12-3/TRBV12-4,many,CASSLAGGEPQHF
TRBJ1-5,TRBV6-5,many,CASSYRTGSNQPQHF
TRBJ2-1,TRBV28,few,CASSPRAEQFF
TRBJ2-3,TRBV6-1,few,CASSKMYNAWGATDTQYF
TRBJ2-5,TRBV27,few,CASSPGLLFPQETQYF
TRBJ2-5,TRBV12-3/TRBV12-4,-,CASSTGSGETQYF
TRBJ1-1,TRBV6-5,medium-sized,CASSYPNQGWGTEAFF
TRBJ1-2,TRBV18,-,CASSPEGRANYGYTF
TRBJ2-1,TRBV5-1,many,CASSLGTRPNEQFF
TRBJ2-3,TRBV12-3/TRBV12-4,-,CASSLGREGRTQYF
TRBJ2-1,TRBV29-1,many,CSVAQYNEQFF
TRBJ1-5,TRBV29-1,many,CSVLVGGNQPQHF
TRBJ2-7,TRBV7-2,many,CASSLGSRREQYF
TRBJ1-1,TRBV11-1,many,CASSPFKGTANTEAFF
TRBJ2-7,TRBV20-1,many,CSARDIDRDFSYEQYF
TRBJ2-2,TRBV5-1,many,CASSYGAAANTGELFF